One and the same sample provided the 15 T cell receptor beta chains below, sequenced in a study of cytomegalovirus exposure and HLA in healthy donors. The primer mix had 60 Vbeta and 13 Jbeta primers. TCRdb keeps only in-frame clones here, not all; method: immunoSEQ multiplex PCR. The data contain approximately 170,000 clones, 78% of them singletons. Sequencing was performed on PBMCs. The source is a woman aged 40 to 50 in good health and CMV-seropositive.

This chain joins TRBV18 and TRBJ1-1; D unresolved. The CDR3 has 15 residues. V dropped 6 bases and J dropped 0 bases, with 14 bases sitting between them. Germline assignment: CDR1 KGHSH and CDR2 LQKENI. The CDR3 DNA follows: TGTGCCAGCTCCCCATATGCACCTATGAACACTGAAGCTTTCTTT. Amino acids: CASSPYAPMNTEAFF.

The chain has TRBV19 and TRBJ1-5; TRBD1 might be the D (6 bases). This CDR3 has 12 residues. Germline V gene sequence: CDR1 LNHDA, CDR2 SQIVND (reference sequence). Trimming cost V 8 bases and J 9 bases, with 14 bases left between them. DNA of the CDR3: TGTGCCAGTGGACAGACGGGTACGCCCCAGCATTTT. Amino acids: CASGQTGTPQHF.

Notes on this clone: A junction end diverges from the germline sequence, so it may reflect a read error. V gene TRBV7-9 combines with J gene TRBJ1-4; 8 bases line up with TRBD1. Germline V gene sequence: CDR1 SEHNR, CDR2 FQNEAQ (reference sequence). This CDR3 spans 15 amino acids. CDR3 residues: CSSSGGTGGYEKLFF. CDR3 nucleotides: TGTTCCAGCAGCGGGGGAACAGGGGGATATGAAAAACTGTTTTTT.

The gene calls are TRBV5-6 and TRBJ1-2, with D uncertain. V was cut by 0 bases and J by 0 bases, with 12 bases left in between. Looked up from germline, CDR1 is SGHDT and CDR2 is YYEEEE. The CDR3 length is 16 residues. The CDR3 reads CASSLGGREANYGYTF. In DNA form, the CDR3 reads TGTGCCAGCAGCTTGGGCGGACGGGAAGCTAACTATGGCTACACCTTC.

The chain is built from TRBV2 and TRBJ2-7; 11 bases are shared with TRBD1. J was trimmed by 3 bases and V by 9 bases; bases with no gene match: 4. The CDR3 runs 13 residues. Germline loops: CDR1 SNHLY, CDR2 FYNNEI. Here the CDR3 reads CARSGTGGYEQYF. The CDR3 DNA is TGTGCCAGGTCCGGGACAGGGGGCTACGAGCAGTACTTC.

This clone occurred once. The chain couples TRBV28 to TRBJ2-5, with 8 bases fitting TRBD1. The V gene end was trimmed by 8 bases and the J gene end by 5 bases; junction bases not matched to a gene: 4. CDR3 length: 12 residues. Looked up from germline, CDR1 is MDHEN and CDR2 is SYDVKM. CDR3 sequence reads: CASGTGRETQYF. DNA of the CDR3: TGTGCCAGCGGGACAGGCAGGGAGACCCAGTACTTC.

There are a few counts of this clone. The chain has TRBV11-2 and TRBJ1-2; D gene ambiguous. V gave up 1 base and J gave up 3 bases, with 6 bases separating them. Germline V gene sequence: CDR1 SGHAT, CDR2 FQNNGV. This CDR3 is 13 amino acids long. The CDR3: CASSLAGDYGYTF. The CDR3 DNA is TGTGCCAGCAGCTTAGCGGGTGACTATGGCTACACCTTC. The full variable domain, in which reference TRBV11-2 and TRBJ1-2 provide the parts outside the CDR3, is EAGVAQSPRYKIIEKRQSVAFWCNPISGHATLYWYQQILGQGPKLLIQFQNNGVVDDSQLPKDRFSAERLKGVDSTLKIQPAKLEDSAVYLCASSLAGDYGYTFGSGTRLTVV.

V gene TRBV14 combines with J gene TRBJ2-7; TRBD1 might be the D (6 bases). The germline V and J ends were trimmed by 1 base and 2 bases, with 18 bases remaining between them. Germline-derived CDR1 and CDR2 are SGHDN and FVKESK. This CDR3 has 17 amino acids. Here the CDR3 reads CASSQGPGQPLPYEQYF. CDR3 DNA: TGTGCCAGCAGCCAAGGGCCGGGACAACCACTACCCTACGAGCAGTACTTC.

The CDR3 region has the DNA TGTGCCAGTAGTATTCGGGGGGGCCGGGCTTTCTTT. Its translation: CASSIRGGRAFF. This sequence joins TRBV19 and TRBJ1-1; D might be TRBD1 (6 bases). There are 12 residues in the CDR3. Trimming left V 3 bases short and J 11 bases short, with 13 bases between. Germline CDR1 is LNHDA and CDR2 is SQIVND (reference sequence).

This sequence joins TRBV2 and TRBJ2-3; D is possibly TRBD2 (6 bases). Germline CDR1 reads SNHLY; CDR2 reads FYNNEI. The ends were cut back, 5 bases at V and 4 bases at J, with 19 bases in the middle. The CDR3 spans 16 residues. CDR3 sequence reads: CASSPPAVRGADTQYF. The DNA of the CDR3 is TGTGCCAGCAGTCCCCCCGCTGTGCGGGGAGCAGATACGCAGTATTTT.

The CDR3 DNA reads TGTGCCAGCAGCTTAACGAAGAGAACTGAAGCTTTCTTT. Translation gives CASSLTKRTEAFF. The chain links TRBV11-3 to TRBJ1-1; D remains ambiguous. CDR1 and CDR2 (germline): SGHNT, YENEEA. The CDR3 consists of 13 residues. V lost 2 bases, J lost 5 bases, and 9 bases lay in between.

In its sample, this clone was seen once. The CDR3 spells CASPVLLGRASSSGANVLTF. For the CDR3, the DNA is TGCGCCAGTCCTGTCCTGCTTGGCAGGGCATCATCCTCTGGGGCCAACGTCCTGACTTTC. This chain joins TRBV10-1 and TRBJ2-6, with TRBD1 as a possible D gene (5 bases). Germline V gene lookup returns CDR1 WNHNN and CDR2 SYGVQD (reference sequence). V lost 9 bases, J lost 0 bases, and 27 bases lay in between. The CDR3 is made up of 20 amino acids.

J is TRBJ1-1 and V is TRBV29-1; no firm D call. The length of the CDR3 is 12 residues. Looked up from germline, CDR1 is SQVTM and CDR2 is ANQGSEA. Trimming cost V 3 bases and J 8 bases, with 13 bases left between them. CDR3 in amino acids: CSVDDGGWEAFF. CDR3 nucleotide sequence: TGCAGCGTTGATGACGGCGGCTGGGAAGCTTTCTTT.

This chain links TRBV19 with TRBJ1-2; 7 bases agree with TRBD1. CDR1 and CDR2 from the germline V gene are LNHDA and SQIVND (reference sequence). The J segment lost 2 bases and the V segment lost 1 base, leaving 4 bases of the junction unmatched. The CDR3 is 15 residues long. The CDR3 region has the DNA TGTGCCAGTAGTATAGCTGGACAGGTAAACTATGGCTACACCTTC. Its protein is CASSIAGQVNYGYTF.

The genes are TRBV5-1 and TRBJ2-3; D not resolved. Trimming took off 5 bases at V and 0 bases at J, with 7 bases between the two ends. From germline, CDR1 is SGHRS and CDR2 YFSETQ. CDR3 length: 13 residues. CDR3 DNA sequence: TGCGCCAGCAGACTTACTAGCACAGATACGCAGTATTTT. Translation: CASRLTSTDTQYF.